This entry lists 18 T cell receptor beta chains sequenced from one sample in a study of cytomegalovirus exposure and HLA in healthy donors. The study ran its PCR with 60 Vbeta and 13 Jbeta primers. Generated by immunoSEQ multiplex PCR, the TCRdb table keeps only in-frame clones and is missing some. In the table there are some 180,000 clones, about 9.4% of which are singletons. Sequencing input: PBMCs. The receptors come from a woman between 25 and 40 years old in good health and CMV-seropositive.

This sequence joins TRBV5-1 and TRBJ2-7, with TRBD1 matching 7 bases. Per germline, CDR1 SGHRS and CDR2 YFSETQ. V shed 0 bases, J shed 7 bases, and the junction held 7 bases outside the gene matches. The CDR3 is made up of 14 amino acids. CDR3 coding DNA: TGCGCCAGCAGCTTGGACAGGGGAATAGGGGAGCAGTACTTC. Its translation: CASSLDRGIGEQYF.

This clone occurred a few times. J is TRBJ2-7 and V is TRBV4-2; 9 bases are a match to TRBD2. Unmatched junction bases numbered 2, after V lost 1 base and J lost 1 base. Germline assignment: CDR1 LGHNA and CDR2 YNFKEQ. The CDR3 totals 15 residues. In nucleotides, the CDR3 is TGTGCCAGCAGCCAAGGACTAGCGGTTTCCTACGAGCAGTACTTC. This gives the protein CASSQGLAVSYEQYF.

The gene calls are TRBV4-1 and TRBJ2-7, with 11 bases identical to TRBD2. Unmatched junction bases numbered 6, after V lost 1 base and J lost 4 bases. The germline V gene has CDR1 MGHRA and CDR2 YSYEKL. The CDR3 length is 16 residues. The CDR3 reads CASSQGPSGRIYEQYF. The CDR3, as DNA: TGCGCCAGCAGCCAAGGCCCTAGCGGGAGGATATACGAGCAGTACTTC.

This clone appeared a single time. The chain is built from TRBV5-1 and TRBJ2-1; D is perhaps TRBD1 (5 bases). V was trimmed by 4 bases and J by 0 bases, leaving 14 bases between them. The CDR3 is 16 amino acids. CDR1 and CDR2 (germline): SGHRS, YFSETQ. This CDR3 reads CASSPPADSSYNEQFF. The CDR3 nucleotides are TGCGCCAGCAGCCCTCCAGCCGACAGCTCCTACAATGAGCAGTTCTTC.

As regards this clone: One end of the junction fails to match germline, which may point to a read error. V gene TRBV27 combines with J gene TRBJ1-5; TRBD1 aligns across 7 bases. The CDR3 spans 14 residues. The V gene's germline CDR1 is MNHEY and CDR2 SMNVEV (reference sequence). This CDR3 reads CASRSGQFNQHQHF. The CDR3 DNA sequence: TGTGCCAGCAGGTCGGGACAGTTCAATCAGCACCAGCATTTT.

This clone has a handful of counts. The CDR3 DNA is TGCGCCACTAGCGTCCTTACGAACACCGGGGAGCTGTTTTTT. Translation: CATSVLTNTGELFF. The V and J genes are TRBV10-1 and TRBJ2-2; possibly TRBD2 for D (6 bases). CDR1 and CDR2 from the germline V gene are WNHNN and SYGVQD (reference sequence). The CDR3 is 14 residues long. V was pared by 10 bases and J by 0 bases, with 12 bases between.

This clone was picked up a small number of times. The chain recombines TRBV7-2 with TRBJ2-7, with TRBD1 matching 8 bases. Germline V lookup: CDR1 SGHTA, CDR2 FQGNSA. This CDR3 has 16 amino acids. The J segment lost 0 bases and the V segment lost 2 bases, leaving 6 bases of the junction unmatched. CDR3 DNA sequence: TGTGCCAGCAGCTTAATGCCGGGACAGGTCTCCTACGAGCAGTACTTC. Its protein product is CASSLMPGQVSYEQYF.

The J gene is TRBJ1-1, the V gene TRBV6-1; D might be TRBD1 (6 bases). Trimming removed 6 bases from V and 3 bases from J, with 8 bases in between. The CDR3 is made up of 12 amino acids. CDR1 MNHNS and CDR2 SASEGT come from the germline V gene. The CDR3 DNA sequence: TGTGCCAGCAGACAGGGATACACTGAAGCTTTCTTT. Protein sequence: CASRQGYTEAFF.

V gene TRBV6-5 combines with J gene TRBJ2-5, with TRBD1 identical over 11 bases. This CDR3 region has 15 residues. V shed 5 bases, J shed 5 bases, and the junction held 7 bases outside the gene matches. Germline CDR1 MNHEY, CDR2 SVGAGI. CDR3 residues: CASSPWTGGRETQYF. The CDR3 DNA is TGTGCCAGCAGTCCATGGACAGGGGGCCGGGAGACCCAGTACTTC.

The chain joins TRBV7-2 to TRBJ1-2, with 10 bases fitting TRBD1. Germline-derived CDR1 and CDR2 are SGHTA and FQGNSA. Trimming removed 1 base from V and 8 bases from J; junction bases left unmatched: 4. The CDR3 is made up of 14 amino acids. In DNA form, the CDR3 reads TGTGCCAGCAGCTTAGGACAGGGGGCAGGAGGCTACACCTTC. It encodes CASSLGQGAGGYTF.

This rearrangement joins TRBV4-1 to TRBJ1-5, with TRBD1 matching over 7 bases. The length of the CDR3 is 15 residues. Germline lookup yields CDR1 MGHRA and CDR2 YSYEKL. V gave up 1 base and J gave up 4 bases; unmatched junction bases: 4. This CDR3 reads CASSQADRPNQPQHF. The CDR3 region has the DNA TGCGCCAGCAGCCAAGCGGACAGGCCTAATCAGCCCCAGCATTTT.

This chain links TRBV6-1 with TRBJ1-4; 8 bases are shared with TRBD1. The CDR3 length is 14 residues. Per germline, CDR1 MNHNS and CDR2 SASEGT. The V and J ends lost 10 bases and 8 bases, in that order; junction bases with no gene match: 12. CDR3 bases: TGTGCCACCGGGGGATACCGGGACAGGGAAAAACTGTTTTTT. It specifies CATGGYRDREKLFF.

The chain recombines TRBV19 with TRBJ2-7; TRBD1 matches at 11 bases. This CDR3 has 16 residues. The germline V gene encodes CDR1 LNHDA and CDR2 SQIVND (reference sequence). With V trimmed by 4 bases and J by 0 bases, 5 bases remained unmatched. This CDR3 is CASSTSGTGGSYEQYF. DNA of the CDR3: TGTGCCAGTAGTACGAGCGGGACAGGGGGCTCCTACGAGCAGTACTTC.

The sample holds a few counts of this clone. The chain carries TRBV6-5 and TRBJ2-4; D call uncertain. Deletions cut 4 bases from V and 6 bases from J, with 4 bases between. CDR1 is MNHEY, CDR2 SVGAGI, per germline. The CDR3 is made up of 11 amino acids. The CDR3 region has the DNA TGTGCCAGCAGTTCTACAAACATTCAGTACTTC. This encodes CASSSTNIQYF.

A few counts support this clone. The chain's CDR3 is CASSQVPPKMKYF. CDR3 sequence (DNA): TGTGCCAGCAGCCAAGTTCCCCCTAAGATGAAGTACTTC. This sequence joins TRBV14 and TRBJ2-7; D is unclear. This CDR3 region has 13 residues. Trimming stripped 1 base from V and 11 bases from J, with 15 bases between. Germline CDR1 reads SGHDN; CDR2 reads FVKESK.

This clone has a handful of counts. The chain joins TRBV6-1 to TRBJ1-1; 9 bases align to TRBD1. From germline, CDR1 is MNHNS and CDR2 SASEGT. There are 14 residues in the CDR3. V lost 6 bases and J lost 8; bases outside the gene matches: 10. The CDR3 DNA follows: TGTGCCAGCAGGGTTACAGGGGGCGGCGTAGAAGCTTTCTTT. It translates to CASRVTGGGVEAFF.

This chain joins TRBV6-1 and TRBJ1-2, with a tentative D call TRBD1 (5 bases). The CDR3 extends over 14 amino acids. V was trimmed by 4 bases and J by 8 bases, leaving 17 bases between them. Per germline, CDR1 MNHNS and CDR2 SASEGT. CDR3 DNA: TGTGCCAGCAGTGTGATGGCAGGGTCGGAAGGCTACACCTTC. This codes for CASSVMAGSEGYTF.

The rearrangement links TRBV29-1 to TRBJ2-3; TRBD1 agrees at 9 bases. The V segment lost 3 bases and the J segment 2 bases; nucleotides outside the gene matches: 12. CDR1 and CDR2 from the germline V gene are SQVTM and ANQGSEA. This CDR3 is 17 amino acids long. The CDR3 reads CSVDDGTGYQNTDTQYF. In nucleotides, the CDR3 is TGCAGCGTTGATGACGGGACAGGGTACCAGAACACAGATACGCAGTATTTT.